A single sample gave rise to the 9 T cell receptor beta chains below, sequenced in a study of blood T cells in healthy people across ages. A second PCR, run for roughly 7 to 12 cycles, used a sample-barcoded 5' primer plus a J-beta primer mix. TCRdb ran MiXCR on the 5' RACE reads and lists one entry per CDR3 protein. The sample yields roughly 1,700,000 distinct CDR3 sequences, over 25% seen once. Sequences were obtained from blood. The receptors originated from a woman in her thirties in good health.

V usage is TRBV7-2 and J usage is TRBJ2-3, with unresolved D. CDR3 length: 14 residues. Germline V CDR1 and CDR2: SGHTA, FQGNSA. Trimming pared 5 bases from V and 0 bases from J, leaving 9 bases between. CDR3 sequence: CASSTLPSTDTQYF. CDR3 bases: TGTGCCAGCAGCACCCTTCCTAGCACAGATACGCAGTATTTT.

This clonotype was observed a few times. This rearrangement joins TRBV10-2 to TRBJ1-5, with 7 bases lining up with TRBD1. V was pared by 6 bases and J by 6 bases, with 5 bases of the junction left unmatched. Per germline, CDR1 WSHSY and CDR2 SAAADI. The CDR3 length is 13 residues. CDR3 amino acids: CASSRGSFQPQHF. The CDR3 bases are TGCGCCAGCAGCAGGGGGTCTTTTCAGCCCCAGCATTTT.

This clonotype was counted many times. This chain links TRBV29-1 with TRBJ2-5, with TRBD1 matching 8 bases. Germline CDR1 is SQVTM and CDR2 is ANQGSEA. CDR3 size: 13 residues. J was trimmed by 2 bases and V by 8 bases; bases with no gene match: 7. The DNA of the CDR3 is TGCAGCACGGACAGGGCGGATCAAGAGACCCAGTACTTC. Translation: CSTDRADQETQYF.

About this clonotype: A much bigger clone sits one base away, suggesting this may be a read error. The CDR3 end shows no conserved phenylalanine or tryptophan, and so a read error is likely. The rearrangement uses TRBV7-9 and TRBJ2-1; 12 positions agree with TRBD2. CDR1 is SEHNR and CDR2 is FQNEAQ in the germline V gene (reference sequence). Germline trimming cut 5 bases from V and 7 bases from J; bases unmatched to any gene: 9. The CDR3 has 16 residues. In nucleotides, the CDR3 is TGTGCCAGCAGCACAACTAGCGGGAGGCCAGTGAATGAGCAGTTCCTC. As protein: CASSTTSGRPVNEQFL.

The chain employs TRBV2 and TRBJ1-3, with TRBD1 matching 7 bases. Per germline, CDR1 SNHLY and CDR2 FYNNEI. CDR3 length equals 13 residues. V lost 9 bases, J lost 0 bases, and 2 bases stayed unmatched. The CDR3 DNA follows: TGTGCCAGGGGGACAGTCTCTGGAAACACCATATATTTT. This encodes CARGTVSGNTIYF.

This clonotype appeared many times. J is TRBJ2-7 and V is TRBV20-1, with D perhaps being TRBD1 or TRBD2 (5 bases each). The length of the CDR3 is 15 residues. CDR1 is DFQATT, CDR2 SNEGSKA, per germline (reference sequence). V lost 4 bases and J lost 8, with 24 bases in between. In nucleotides, the CDR3 is TGCAGTGCTAATACCGGGACCGCTTATATTGTCCAGCAGTACTTC. Translation: CSANTGTAYIVQQYF.

V is TRBV6-2 or TRBV6-3 and J is TRBJ1-1; the match to TRBD1 covers 10 bases. Trimming removed 3 bases from V and 1 base from J; junction bases left unmatched: 14. From germline, CDR1 is MNHEY and CDR2 SVGEGT. The length of the CDR3 is 19 residues. CDR3 sequence (DNA): TGTGCCAGCAGTTATCTCCTGGGACAGGGGATTTCTAGGAACACTGAAGCTTTCTTT. Translation gives CASSYLLGQGISRNTEAFF.

The chain links TRBV20-1 to TRBJ2-3; 7 bases align to TRBD1. The junction had 11 bases not matched to a gene; V was cut back by 3 bases and J by 2 bases. Per germline, CDR1 DFQATT and CDR2 SNEGSKA (reference sequence). The CDR3 loop spans 16 amino acids. The CDR3 DNA is TGCAGTGCTAGTAGCATCGGACAGGCCTTCACAGATACGCAGTATTTT. The encoded protein is CSASSIGQAFTDTQYF.

Worth noting for this clonotype: The junction and the germline gene differ at one end; a read error may be behind it. This chain joins TRBV2 and TRBJ2-3; maybe TRBD1 (6 bases). CDR1 and CDR2 from the germline V gene are SNHLY and FYNNEI. CDR3 length: 13 amino acids. The CDR3 DNA sequence: TGTGCCAACAGTGAGGCAGGGGATGGGACGCAGTATTTT. It codes for CANSEAGDGTQYF.